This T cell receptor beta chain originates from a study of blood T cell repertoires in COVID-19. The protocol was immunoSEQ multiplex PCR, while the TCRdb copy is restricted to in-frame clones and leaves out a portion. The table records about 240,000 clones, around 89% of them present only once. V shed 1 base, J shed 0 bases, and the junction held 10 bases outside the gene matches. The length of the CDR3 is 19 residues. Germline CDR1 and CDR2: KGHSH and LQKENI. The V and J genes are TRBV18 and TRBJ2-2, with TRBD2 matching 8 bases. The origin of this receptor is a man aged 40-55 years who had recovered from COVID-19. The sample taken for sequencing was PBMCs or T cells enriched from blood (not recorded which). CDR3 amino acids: CASSPLTFSGTTNTGELFF. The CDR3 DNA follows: TGTGCCAGCTCACCACTAACTTTTAGCGGGACCACGAACACCGGGGAGCTGTTTTTT. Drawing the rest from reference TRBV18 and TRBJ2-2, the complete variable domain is NAGVMQNPRHLVRRRGQEARLRCSPMKGHSHVYWYRQLPEEGLKFMVYLQKENIIDESGMPKERFSAEFPKEGPSILRIQQVVRGDSAAYFCASSPLTFSGTTNTGELFFGEGSRLTVL.